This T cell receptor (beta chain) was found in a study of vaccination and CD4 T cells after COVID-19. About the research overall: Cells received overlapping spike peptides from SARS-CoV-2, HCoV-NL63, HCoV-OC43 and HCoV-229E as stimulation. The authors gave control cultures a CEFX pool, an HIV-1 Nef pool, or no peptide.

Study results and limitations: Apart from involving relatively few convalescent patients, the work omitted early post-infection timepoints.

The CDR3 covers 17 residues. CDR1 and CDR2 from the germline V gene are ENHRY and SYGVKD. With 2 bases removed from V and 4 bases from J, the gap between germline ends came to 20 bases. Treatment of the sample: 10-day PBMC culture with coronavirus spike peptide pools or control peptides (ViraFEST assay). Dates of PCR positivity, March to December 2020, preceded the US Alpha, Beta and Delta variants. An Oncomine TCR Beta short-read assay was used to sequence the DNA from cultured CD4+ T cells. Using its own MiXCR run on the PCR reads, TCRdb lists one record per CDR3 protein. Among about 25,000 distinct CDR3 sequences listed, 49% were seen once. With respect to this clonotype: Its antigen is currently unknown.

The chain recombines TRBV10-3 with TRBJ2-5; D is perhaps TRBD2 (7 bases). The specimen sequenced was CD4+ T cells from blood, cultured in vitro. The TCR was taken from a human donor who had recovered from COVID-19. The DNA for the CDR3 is TGTGCCATCAGTGAGCGCGGGGGCGGGGAGGGCAGAGAGACCCAGTACTTC. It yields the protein CAISERGGGEGRETQYF.